What follows are 15 T cell receptor beta chains derived from one specimen sequenced in a study of blood T cell repertoires in COVID-19. Method: immunoSEQ multiplex PCR; TCRdb's copy keeps in-frame clones and lacks some. The table lists roughly 170,000 clones, about 85% of them singletons, with about 5% in the top ten. The material sequenced was PBMCs or T cells enriched from blood (not recorded which). These receptors all stem from a woman aged 40 to 55 with acute COVID-19.

This chain links TRBV24-1 with TRBJ1-2; D uncertain. CDR1 is KGHDR, CDR2 SFDVKD, per germline. The CDR3 length is 12 residues. Trimming stripped 1 base from V and 6 bases from J, with 5 bases between. The CDR3, as DNA: TGTGCCACCAGTGATTTACGAGATGGCTACACCTTC. Its protein product is CATSDLRDGYTF.

The rearrangement uses TRBV27 and TRBJ1-6; TRBD1 matches at 9 bases. With 5 bases clipped from V and 5 bases from J, the junction kept 4 bases outside the gene matches. This CDR3 region has 15 residues. In germline, CDR1 is MNHEY, CDR2 SMNVEV (reference sequence). The CDR3 reads CASSPGQGNNSPLHF. The CDR3 DNA reads as TGTGCCAGCAGTCCGGGACAGGGAAATAATTCACCCCTCCACTTT.

This clone was observed once. The V call is TRBV6-5, the J call TRBJ2-3; D gene unclear. The CDR3 sequence is 13 residues long. Per germline, CDR1 MNHEY and CDR2 SVGAGI. V lost 5 bases and J lost 6, with 12 bases in between. The CDR3 nucleotides are TGTGCCAGCAGTAGACCGGCGGTCGATACGCAGTATTTT. Its protein is CASSRPAVDTQYF.

V is TRBV25-1 and J is TRBJ1-5; 10 bases match TRBD1. CDR3 size: 15 residues. Germline CDR1 is MGHDK and CDR2 is SYGVNS. After removal of 2 bases from V and 6 bases from J, the junction contained 4 bases not matched to a gene. The CDR3 nucleotides read TGTGCCAGCAGTGAAGGGACAGGGGAGAGTCAGCCCCAGCATTTT. It specifies CASSEGTGESQPQHF.

The V and J genes are TRBV19 and TRBJ1-1, with a weak D call TRBD1 (5 bases). The germline V gene has CDR1 LNHDA and CDR2 SQIVND (reference sequence). V lost 4 bases, J lost 2 bases, and 8 bases lay in between. CDR3 length: 13 amino acids. The CDR3 nucleotides read TGTGCCAGTAGTAGACAGCTTAACACTGAAGCTTTCTTT. Translating gives CASSRQLNTEAFF.

The genes are TRBV3-1 (or the pseudogene TRBV3-2) and TRBJ2-3, with 14 nucleotides matching TRBD2. J gave up 4 bases and V 6 bases, and 6 bases lay outside the gene matches. This CDR3 is built from 16 residues. Germline assignment: CDR1 LGHDT and CDR2 YNNKEL (reference sequence). CDR3 sequence (DNA): TGTGCCAGCAGTCCAGGGACTAGCGGGAGTGCAGATACGCAGTATTTT. Protein product: CASSPGTSGSADTQYF.

The V gene is TRBV24-1, the J gene TRBJ2-2; 8 bases align to TRBD1. V lost 3 bases to trimming and J lost 6 bases; unmatched junction nucleotides: 11. The germline V gene has CDR1 KGHDR and CDR2 SFDVKD. CDR3 length: 17 amino acids. The CDR3 coding sequence is TGTGCCACCAGTGATCCCCCAGGACAGGGCGGGTCCGGGGAGCTGTTTTTT. This translates into CATSDPPGQGGSGELFF.

The chain has TRBV2 and TRBJ1-2; 7 nucleotides line up with TRBD1. Per the germline V gene, CDR1 is SNHLY and CDR2 is FYNNEI. This CDR3 comprises 14 residues. V trimming: 6 bases; J trimming: 4 bases; junction bases outside the gene matches: 8. CDR3 coding DNA: TGTGCCAGCAGCCCAGGACAGGCGCTCTATGGCTACACCTTC. Protein sequence: CASSPGQALYGYTF.

The chain is built from TRBV27 and TRBJ1-5; TRBD1 aligns across 7 bases. This CDR3 is built from 15 residues. Germline CDR1 and CDR2: MNHEY and SMNVEV (reference sequence). J gave up 3 bases and V 2 bases, and 4 bases lay outside the gene matches. CDR3 residues: CASSLGGGLNQPQHF. CDR3 coding DNA: TGTGCCAGCAGTTTAGGAGGGGGCCTCAATCAGCCCCAGCATTTT.

V usage is TRBV10-1 and J usage is TRBJ2-4; 9 bases are a match to TRBD1. Germline V gene sequence: CDR1 WNHNN, CDR2 SYGVQD (reference sequence). The V gene end was trimmed by 5 bases and the J gene end by 3 bases; junction bases not matched to a gene: 14. The CDR3 sequence is 18 residues long. The CDR3 nucleotides read TGCGCCAGCAGTCACGCCCTCGGGACAGGGTATGTCAAAAACATTCAGTACTTC. As protein: CASSHALGTGYVKNIQYF.

The chain employs TRBV27 and TRBJ2-1; 14 bases map to TRBD2. Germline V CDR1 and CDR2: MNHEY, SMNVEV (reference sequence). The junction had 5 bases not matched to a gene; V was cut back by 9 bases and J by 7 bases. This CDR3 has 14 amino acids. In DNA form, the CDR3 reads TGTGCCAGTACCGGGACTAGCGGGAGAAATGAGCAGTTCTTC. This gives the protein CASTGTSGRNEQFF.

This clone was detected only a few times. The chain carries TRBV2 and TRBJ2-1; 13 nucleotides align to TRBD2. The CDR3 contains 16 residues. Trimming removed 5 bases from V and 6 bases from J; junction bases left unmatched: 7. Per the germline V gene, CDR1 is SNHLY and CDR2 is FYNNEI. The CDR3 here is CASSPTTSGRINEQFF. CDR3 DNA: TGTGCCAGCAGTCCCACGACTAGCGGGAGGATCAATGAGCAGTTCTTC.

This clone was seen more than once but under ten times. This chain uses TRBV3-1 (or the pseudogene TRBV3-2) with TRBJ2-1; 9 nucleotides match TRBD2. The CDR3 is 18 residues long. Germline-derived CDR1 and CDR2 are LGHDT and YNNKEL (reference sequence). The J segment lost 1 base and the V segment lost 8 bases, leaving 15 bases of the junction unmatched. The CDR3: CASESSGSTGGSYNEQFF. The CDR3 nucleotides are TGTGCCAGCGAAAGTAGCGGGAGTACCGGAGGTTCCTACAATGAGCAGTTCTTC.

The V and J genes are TRBV7-9 and TRBJ1-2; a weak D match, TRBD1 (5 bases). Between the trimmed V and J ends, which lost 0 bases and 0 bases, there was a span of 14 bases. Germline V gene sequence: CDR1 SEHNR, CDR2 FQNEAQ (reference sequence). The CDR3 has 17 amino acids. CDR3 DNA sequence: TGTGCCAGCAGCTTAGCTGGGGCGAGGGAGGCTAACTATGGCTACACCTTC. Translation: CASSLAGAREANYGYTF.

V and J are TRBV6-5 and TRBJ1-4; D remains unclear. Trimming stripped 8 bases from V and 0 bases from J, with 10 bases between. Germline V gives CDR1 MNHEY, CDR2 SVGAGI. CDR3 length: 14 amino acids. The CDR3 sequence is CASADEATNEKLFF. CDR3 nucleotide sequence: TGTGCCAGCGCTGACGAGGCAACTAATGAAAAACTGTTTTTT.